This passage covers 22 T cell receptor beta chains from one sample sequenced in a study of spatial heterogeneity in lung cancer. TCRdb used MiXCR to reprocess the 5' RACE reads, holding one entry per CDR3 protein. The data contain about 80,000 distinct CDR3 sequences, about a fifth of them seen just once; the ten biggest clones take up 5.5% to 7%. Time point specified: sample taken at primary tumor resection. Whole RNA, which was extracted from tumor, nontumor lung tissue or frozen PBMC, was sequenced without any cell sorting. The sequences come from PBMCs, collected at surgery. Receptors originate from a male donor with early-stage non-small cell lung cancer.

V usage is TRBV10-3 and J usage is TRBJ2-7, with 7 bases fitting TRBD1. The CDR3 loop spans 15 amino acids. Germline loops: CDR1 ENHRY, CDR2 SYGVKD. With V trimmed by 1 base and J by 5 bases, 8 bases remained unmatched. The CDR3 region has the DNA TGTGCCATCAGTGAGTTCGACAGGGATGCGGACGAGCAGTACTTC. Protein: CAISEFDRDADEQYF.

This clonotype came up many times. This chain uses TRBV6-2 or TRBV6-3 with TRBJ1-2, with 7 bases fitting TRBD1. V dropped 5 bases and J dropped 2; count of bases not matched to a gene: 14. This CDR3 spans 17 amino acids. The germline gives CDR1 MNHEY, CDR2 SVGEGT. CDR3 residues: CASSHRDSRPWNYGYTF. The CDR3 nucleotides are TGTGCCAGCAGTCACCGGGACAGCCGTCCATGGAACTATGGCTACACCTTC.

At least ten counts were recorded for this clonotype. The V and J genes are TRBV20-1 and TRBJ2-1, with D perhaps TRBD2 (6 bases). Trimming cost V 3 bases and J 10 bases, with 22 bases left between them. CDR1 DFQATT and CDR2 SNEGSKA come from the germline V gene (reference sequence). CDR3 length equals 15 residues. Here the CDR3 DNA reads TGCAGTGCTAGCCCAACTAGCATTGGGGGAGTAGAGCAGTTCTTC. Translated: CSASPTSIGGVEQFF.

The chain links TRBV29-1 to TRBJ1-3; no clear D. The CDR3 has 13 amino acids. Germline values: CDR1 SQVTM, CDR2 ANQGSEA. The V gene lost 4 bases and the J gene lost 0 bases, with 7 bases spanning the gap. The CDR3 here is CSVVLISGNTIYF. As DNA, the CDR3 is TGCAGCGTTGTCCTGATCTCTGGAAACACCATATATTTT.

This clonotype was detected only a few times. The chain combines TRBV9 with TRBJ2-7; no clear D. V was trimmed by 0 bases and J by 1 base, leaving 11 bases between them. CDR1 and CDR2 (germline): SGDLS, YYNGEE. The CDR3 extends over 15 amino acids. For the CDR3, the DNA is TGTGCCAGCAGCGTAGCGGTCGGAAGGTCCTACGAGCAGTACTTC. It translates to CASSVAVGRSYEQYF.

This clonotype came up many times. The CDR3 region has the DNA TGTGCCAGCAGCTTAGAAAATCCCAGGGACACTGAAGCTTTCTTT. As protein: CASSLENPRDTEAFF. V gene TRBV7-9 combines with J gene TRBJ1-1, with D possibly being TRBD1 (5 bases). The CDR3 loop spans 15 amino acids. Germline V lookup: CDR1 SEHNR, CDR2 FQNEAQ (reference sequence). The V gene lost 1 base and the J gene lost 3 bases, with 12 bases spanning the gap.

The rearrangement uses TRBV24-1 and TRBJ2-1, with unresolved D. The germline CDR1 and CDR2 sequences are KGHDR and SFDVKD. V dropped 6 bases and J dropped 3 bases, with 14 bases sitting between them. The CDR3 runs 15 residues. The CDR3 loop reads CATSQSESLYNEQFF. CDR3 nucleotide sequence: TGTGCCACCAGTCAATCGGAATCCCTCTACAATGAGCAGTTCTTC.

This clonotype was counted between two and nine times. The chain combines TRBV4-2 with TRBJ2-5; tentative D call: TRBD2 (5 bases). Between the trimmed V and J ends, which lost 0 bases and 4 bases, there was a span of 18 bases. This CDR3 has 17 amino acids. Per germline, CDR1 LGHNA and CDR2 YNFKEQ. CDR3 nucleotides: TGTGCCAGCAGCCAAGAACTGCGGGCGCTAGGAGGAGAGACCCAGTACTTC. It yields the protein CASSQELRALGGETQYF.

This clonotype appeared many times. The chain uses TRBV5-1 and TRBJ1-6; the D is unclear. Germline values: CDR1 SGHRS, CDR2 YFSETQ. V shed 0 bases and J shed 9 bases, with 10 bases lying between them. The CDR3 contains 14 residues. The CDR3 sequence is CASSLGADLSPLHF. The CDR3 DNA is TGCGCCAGCAGCTTGGGGGCAGACCTTTCACCCCTCCACTTT.

This clonotype appeared a few times. This rearrangement joins TRBV29-1 to TRBJ2-3, with D possibly matching TRBD1 (5 bases). The length of the CDR3 is 12 residues. The germline gives CDR1 SQVTM, CDR2 ANQGSEA. V lost 0 bases and J 6 bases, leaving 7 bases between the germline ends. CDR3 coding DNA: TGCAGCGTTGAAGACCCAGGGGATACGCAGTATTTT. This gives the protein CSVEDPGDTQYF.

The gene calls are TRBV29-1 and TRBJ1-1, with 10 bases aligning to TRBD1. Germline CDR1 SQVTM, CDR2 ANQGSEA. The ends lost 2 bases at V and 0 bases at J; junction bases unmatched: 6. The CDR3 runs to 16 residues. The DNA of the CDR3 is TGCAGCGTTGAAATCGACAGGGGGCCCATGAACACTGAAGCTTTCTTT. Translation gives CSVEIDRGPMNTEAFF.

The J gene is TRBJ1-1, the V gene TRBV10-3, with 9 bases fitting TRBD1. Germline-derived CDR1 and CDR2 are ENHRY and SYGVKD. V shed 6 bases, J shed 5 bases, and the junction held 7 bases outside the gene matches. There are 14 residues in the CDR3. The DNA of the CDR3 is TGTGCCATCAGCCCGGGACAGGGATGGACTGAAGCTTTCTTT. This gives the protein CAISPGQGWTEAFF.

Only a few counts were recorded for this clonotype. CDR3 loop: CASSISGQGPYEQYF. The CDR3 region has the DNA TGTGCCAGTAGTATATCGGGACAGGGGCCCTACGAGCAGTACTTC. The J gene is TRBJ2-7, the V gene TRBV19; 10 bases fit TRBD1. Germline-derived CDR1 and CDR2 are LNHDA and SQIVND (reference sequence). The trim removed 2 bases at V and 2 bases at J, leaving 3 bases unmatched. The CDR3 is made up of 15 amino acids.

V gene TRBV2 combines with J gene TRBJ2-2; D gene uncertain. Trimming removed 7 bases at V and 5 bases at J, with 11 bases between. CDR3 length: 13 amino acids. Germline CDR1 is SNHLY and CDR2 is FYNNEI. The CDR3, as DNA: TGTGCCAGCATCCAGACCCGGACCGGGGAGCTGTTTTTT. Translating it yields CASIQTRTGELFF.

This clonotype was observed a few times. The chain links TRBV7-2 to TRBJ1-5; 8 bases agree with TRBD1. The CDR3 runs 15 residues. The germline V gene encodes CDR1 SGHTA and CDR2 FQGNSA. Trimming cost V 1 base and J 4 bases; bases outside gene matches: 3. The CDR3 DNA reads TGTGCCAGCAGCTTAGATCGGACAGGGAATCAGCCCCAGCATTTT. Protein sequence: CASSLDRTGNQPQHF.

The chain is built from TRBV11-3 and TRBJ2-7, with D possibly TRBD2 on 6 matching bases. Germline values: CDR1 SGHNT, CDR2 YENEEA. The CDR3 length is 14 residues. The V and J ends lost 0 bases and 5 bases respectively, with 11 bases between them. The CDR3 spells CASSLEAAGNEQYF. The CDR3 DNA sequence: TGTGCCAGCAGCTTAGAAGCTGCGGGAAACGAGCAGTACTTC.

A single count supports this clonotype. The rearrangement links TRBV7-9 to TRBJ2-7; D call uncertain. Germline loops: CDR1 SEHNR, CDR2 FQNEAQ (reference sequence). V dropped 8 bases and J dropped 0 bases, with 11 bases sitting between them. The CDR3 runs 13 residues. In DNA form, the CDR3 reads TGTGCCAGCCGTGACCTGAGCTCCTACGAGCAGTACTTC. The encoded protein is CASRDLSSYEQYF.

There are a few counts of this clonotype. The CDR3 DNA is TGTGCCAGCAGCTCTAGCCCTAGGTTACAGGAGCAGTTCTTC. It is translated as CASSSSPRLQEQFF. The chain carries TRBV7-3 and TRBJ2-1; possibly TRBD2 for D (5 bases). The CDR3 runs 14 residues. Between the trimmed V and J ends, which lost 4 bases and 10 bases, there was a span of 17 bases. Germline V gene data show CDR1 as SGHTA and CDR2 as FQGTGA.

This clonotype came up once. The chain joins TRBV20-1 to TRBJ2-7; 10 bases match TRBD2. The V gene's germline CDR1 is DFQATT and CDR2 SNEGSKA (reference sequence). There are 15 residues in the CDR3. V trimming: 6 bases; J trimming: 5 bases; junction bases outside the gene matches: 13. CDR3 nucleotide sequence: TGCAGTGCACCCCCCCCCCAGCTAGCGGGGGACGAGCAGTACTTC. Encoded protein: CSAPPPQLAGDEQYF.

The chain is built from TRBV10-3 and TRBJ2-7; weak D call: TRBD1 (5 bases). The CDR3 spans 14 residues. Trimming took 8 bases from V and 6 from J, leaving 20 bases between them. CDR1 and CDR2 (germline): ENHRY, SYGVKD. CDR3 DNA sequence: TGTGCCATCGTGGGGTCCCAGGGATCTGGCGAGCAGTACTTC. Its translation is CAIVGSQGSGEQYF.

The chain has TRBV7-2 and TRBJ2-3; 7 bases agree with TRBD2. This CDR3 contains 15 residues. Germline V gene lookup returns CDR1 SGHTA and CDR2 FQGNSA. With 6 bases clipped from V and 0 bases from J, the junction kept 6 bases outside the gene matches. The CDR3 loop is CASSLAAPSTDTQYF. CDR3 in DNA: TGTGCCAGCAGTCTAGCGGCACCTAGCACAGATACGCAGTATTTT.

A word on this clonotype: At one of its ends the junction is not consistent with the germline gene, which may arise from a read error. The chain has TRBV7-7 and TRBJ2-1; 8 bases align to TRBD1. The CDR3 is 9 residues long. The V gene's germline CDR1 is SSHAT and CDR2 FNYEAQ (reference sequence). The CDR3 reads CDRGNEQFF. CDR3 bases: TGCGACAGGGGCAATGAGCAGTTCTTC.